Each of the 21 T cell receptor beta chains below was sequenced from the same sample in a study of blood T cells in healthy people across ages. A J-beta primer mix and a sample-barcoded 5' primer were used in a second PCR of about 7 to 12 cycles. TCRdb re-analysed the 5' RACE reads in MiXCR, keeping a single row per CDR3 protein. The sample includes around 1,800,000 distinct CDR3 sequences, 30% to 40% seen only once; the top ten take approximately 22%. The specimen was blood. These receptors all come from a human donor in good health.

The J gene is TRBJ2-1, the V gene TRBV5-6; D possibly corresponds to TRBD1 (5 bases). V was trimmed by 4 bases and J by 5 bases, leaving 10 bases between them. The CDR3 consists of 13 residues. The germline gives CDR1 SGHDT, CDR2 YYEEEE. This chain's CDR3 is CASSHTGHNEQFF. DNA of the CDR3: TGTGCCAGCAGCCACACAGGCCACAATGAGCAGTTCTTC.

The CDR3, as DNA: TGTGCCAGCAGCCAACTGCGGGGCAGCTCCTATAATTCACCCCTCCACTTT. Translating gives CASSQLRGSSYNSPLHF. The chain combines TRBV14 with TRBJ1-6, with D possibly matching TRBD1 (5 bases). This CDR3 has 17 amino acids. The germline V gene encodes CDR1 SGHDN and CDR2 FVKESK. V was pared by 2 bases and J by 0 bases, with 11 bases between.

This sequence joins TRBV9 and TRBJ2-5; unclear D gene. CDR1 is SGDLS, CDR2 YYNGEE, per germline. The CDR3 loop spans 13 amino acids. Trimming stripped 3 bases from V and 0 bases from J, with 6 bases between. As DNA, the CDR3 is TGTGCCAGCAGCGGATCGTACCAAGAGACCCAGTACTTC. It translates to CASSGSYQETQYF.

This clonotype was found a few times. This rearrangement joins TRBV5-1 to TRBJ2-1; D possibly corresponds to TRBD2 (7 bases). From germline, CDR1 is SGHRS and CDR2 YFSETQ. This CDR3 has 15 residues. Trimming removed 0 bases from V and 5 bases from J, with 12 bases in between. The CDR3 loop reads CASSLVAGADNEQFF. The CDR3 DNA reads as TGCGCCAGCAGCTTGGTTGCGGGGGCTGACAATGAGCAGTTCTTC. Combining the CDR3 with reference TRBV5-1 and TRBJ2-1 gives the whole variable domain KAGVTQTPRYLIKTRGQQVTLSCSPISGHRSVSWYQQTPGQGLQFLFEYFSETQRNKGNFPGRFSGRQFSNSRSEMNVSTLELGDSALYLCASSLVAGADNEQFFGPGTRLTVL.

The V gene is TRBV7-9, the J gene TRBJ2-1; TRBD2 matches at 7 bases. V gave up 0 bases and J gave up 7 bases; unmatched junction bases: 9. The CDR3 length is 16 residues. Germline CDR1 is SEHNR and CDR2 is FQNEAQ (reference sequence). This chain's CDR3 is CASSLAAGLPGNEQFF. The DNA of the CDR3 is TGTGCCAGCAGCTTAGCAGCGGGACTGCCTGGGAATGAGCAGTTCTTC.

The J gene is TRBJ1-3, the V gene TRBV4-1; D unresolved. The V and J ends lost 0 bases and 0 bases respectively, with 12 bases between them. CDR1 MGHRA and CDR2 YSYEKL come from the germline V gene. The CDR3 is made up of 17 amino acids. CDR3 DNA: TGCGCCAGCAGCCAAGAGAGGCGGCAGCACTCTGGAAACACCATATATTTT. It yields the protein CASSQERRQHSGNTIYF.

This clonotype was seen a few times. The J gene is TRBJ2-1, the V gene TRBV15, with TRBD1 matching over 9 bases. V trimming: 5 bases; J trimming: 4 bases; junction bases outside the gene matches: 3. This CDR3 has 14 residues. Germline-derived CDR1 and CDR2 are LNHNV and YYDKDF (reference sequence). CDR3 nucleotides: TGTGCCACCAGCGGCGGGACAGGGTACAATGAGCAGTTCTTC. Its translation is CATSGGTGYNEQFF.

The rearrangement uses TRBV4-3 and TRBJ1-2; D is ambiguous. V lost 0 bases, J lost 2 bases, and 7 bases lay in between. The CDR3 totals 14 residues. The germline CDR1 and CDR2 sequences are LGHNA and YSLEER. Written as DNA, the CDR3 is TGCGCCAGCAGCCAAGATTTTGGGAACTATGGCTACACCTTC. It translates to CASSQDFGNYGYTF.

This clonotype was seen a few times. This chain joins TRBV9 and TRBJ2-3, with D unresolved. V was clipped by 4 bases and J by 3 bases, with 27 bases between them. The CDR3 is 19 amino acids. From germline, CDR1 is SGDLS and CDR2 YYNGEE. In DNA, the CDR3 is TGTGCCAGCAGCACGTACAGAGGATCTCTCTATTCGCTTACAGATACGCAGTATTTT. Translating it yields CASSTYRGSLYSLTDTQYF.

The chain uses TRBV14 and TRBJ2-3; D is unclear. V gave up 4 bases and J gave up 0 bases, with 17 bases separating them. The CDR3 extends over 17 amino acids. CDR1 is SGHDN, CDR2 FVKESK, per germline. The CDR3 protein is CASSPGRRLSSTDTQYF. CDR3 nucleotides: TGTGCCAGCAGCCCAGGAAGACGGCTGTCTAGCACAGATACGCAGTATTTT.

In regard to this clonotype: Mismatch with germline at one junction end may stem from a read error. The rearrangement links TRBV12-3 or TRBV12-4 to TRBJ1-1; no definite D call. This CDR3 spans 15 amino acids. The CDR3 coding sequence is TGTGTCAGCAGTTTTTATCAGGTGCTGAACACTGAAGCTTTCTTT. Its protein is CVSSFYQVLNTEAFF.

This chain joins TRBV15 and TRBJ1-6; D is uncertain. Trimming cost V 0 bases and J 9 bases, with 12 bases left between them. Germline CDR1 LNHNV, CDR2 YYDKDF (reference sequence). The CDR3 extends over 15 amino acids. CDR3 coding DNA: TGTGCCACCAGCAGAGATGTGGAGGGTAGTTCACCCCTCCACTTT. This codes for CATSRDVEGSSPLHF.

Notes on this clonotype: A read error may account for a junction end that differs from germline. CDR3 loop: CASSQGIQGHLSYGQYF. The CDR3 DNA reads as TGCGCCAGCAGCCAAGGGATCCAAGGGCACCTCTCCTACGGGCAGTACTTC. The chain recombines TRBV4-3 with TRBJ2-7; D unclear. CDR3 length equals 17 residues. Germline CDR1 reads LGHNA; CDR2 reads YSLEER.

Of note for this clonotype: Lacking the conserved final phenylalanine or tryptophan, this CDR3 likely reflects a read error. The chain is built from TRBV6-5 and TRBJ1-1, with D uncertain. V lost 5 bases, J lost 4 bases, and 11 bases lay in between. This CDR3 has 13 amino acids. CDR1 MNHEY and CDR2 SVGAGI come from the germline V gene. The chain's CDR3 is CASSPGRITEAFL. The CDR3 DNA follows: TGTGCCAGCAGTCCTGGACGGATCACTGAAGCTTTCTTG.

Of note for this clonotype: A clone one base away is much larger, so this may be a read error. CDR3 loop: CASSYRASGPHEQYF. The CDR3 DNA reads as TGTGCCAGCAGTTACCGGGCTAGCGGTCCTCACGAGCAGTACTTC. The genes are TRBV6-5 and TRBJ2-7; 7 bases are shared with TRBD2. Germline V gene data show CDR1 as MNHEY and CDR2 as SVGAGI. CDR3 length equals 15 residues. Germline trimming cut 2 bases from V and 5 bases from J; bases unmatched to any gene: 9.

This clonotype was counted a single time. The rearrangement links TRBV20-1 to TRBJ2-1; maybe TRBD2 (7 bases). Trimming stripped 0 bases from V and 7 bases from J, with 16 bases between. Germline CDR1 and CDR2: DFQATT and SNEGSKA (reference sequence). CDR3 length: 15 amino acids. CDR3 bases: TGCAGTGCTAGAGATTGGGGGGGCGCGTCGAATGAGCAGTTCTTC. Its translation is CSARDWGGASNEQFF.

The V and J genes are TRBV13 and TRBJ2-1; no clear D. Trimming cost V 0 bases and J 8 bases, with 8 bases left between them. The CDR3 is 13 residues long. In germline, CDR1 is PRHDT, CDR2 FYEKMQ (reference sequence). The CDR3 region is CASSLGFGYEQFF. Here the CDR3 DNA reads TGTGCCAGCAGCTTAGGGTTCGGGTATGAGCAGTTCTTC.

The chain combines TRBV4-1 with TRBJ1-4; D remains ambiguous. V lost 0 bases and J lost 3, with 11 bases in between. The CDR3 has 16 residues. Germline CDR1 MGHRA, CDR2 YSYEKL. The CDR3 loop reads CASSQDNSGANEKLFF. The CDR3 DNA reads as TGCGCCAGCAGCCAAGATAATAGCGGGGCTAATGAAAAACTGTTTTTT.

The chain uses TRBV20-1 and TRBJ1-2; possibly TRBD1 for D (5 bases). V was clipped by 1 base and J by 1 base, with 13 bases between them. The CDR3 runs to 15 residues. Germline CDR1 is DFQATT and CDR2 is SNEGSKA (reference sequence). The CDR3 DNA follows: TGCAGTGCTAGAGGCGGGGCAGGGCATAACTATGGCTACACCTTC. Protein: CSARGGAGHNYGYTF.

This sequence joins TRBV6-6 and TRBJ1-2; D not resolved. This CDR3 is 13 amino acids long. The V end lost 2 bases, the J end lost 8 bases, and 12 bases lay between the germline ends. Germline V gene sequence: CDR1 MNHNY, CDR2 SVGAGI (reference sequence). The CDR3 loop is CASSYRPQWGYTF. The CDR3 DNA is TGTGCCAGCAGTTACCGACCCCAATGGGGCTACACCTTC.

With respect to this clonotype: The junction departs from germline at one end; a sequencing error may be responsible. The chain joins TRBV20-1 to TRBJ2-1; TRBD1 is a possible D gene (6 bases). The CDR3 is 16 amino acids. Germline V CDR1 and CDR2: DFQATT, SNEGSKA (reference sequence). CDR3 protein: CSARDWGGGSCNEQFF. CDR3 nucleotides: TGCAGTGCTAGAGATTGGGGTGGGGGCTCCTGCAATGAGCAGTTCTTC.